The present TCR beta chain was sequenced within a study of CXCR3-negative and CXCR3-positive naive CD8 T cells. Measured by frequency, this clonotype is medium-sized. Its antigen is not identified. Cells that were CD45RO-CCR7+CD27+CD95- constituted naive CD8+ T cells. This CDR3 has 12 amino acids. Germline lookup yields CDR1 SQVTM and CDR2 ANQGSEA. cDNA libraries for TRB were generated by 5' RACE incorporating UMI labels. For each CDR3 protein, TCRdb gives one entry from its re-call of the 5' RACE reads, without DNA. The repertoire table contains 6,200 or so distinct CDR3 sequences. Points from the study as a whole: After cryopreservation, CXCR3 expression dropped partially; most assays used fresh PBMCs. Whereas both naive subsets had comparably high diversity, memory CD8+ cells had much lower diversity. More hydrophobic TRB CDR3s occurred in CXCR3-positive than in CXCR3-negative naive cells. No difference in surface CD5 was seen between naive subsets, and TCR strength was inferred from TRB CDR3 properties.

The TCR was taken from a human donor in good health. Some clones in this sample may be carry-over from other donors' samples. The sample consisted of naive CXCR3+ CD8+ T cells from blood. The subset here: CD45RO-CCR7+CD27+CD95- naive CD8+ T cells expressing CXCR3 (TNR3+). V gene TRBV29-1 combines with J gene TRBJ1-1. CDR3 amino acids: CSVGGGNTEAFF.